Below, 15 T cell receptor beta chains from the same sample are listed, as sequenced in a study of T-cell reconstitution after alpha-beta-depleted transplantation in children. A library of TCRbeta sequences, prepared with unique molecular identifiers, was generated. Using its own MiXCR run on the PCR reads, TCRdb lists one record per CDR3 protein. The data contain 600,000 to 700,000 distinct CDR3 sequences, approximately 16% of them singletons. Sequences were derived from PBMCs from the stem cell graft donor, sampled from the stem cell graft. The receptors originated from a human donor who donated a stem cell graft to a child with acute myeloid leukemia.

The chain carries TRBV11-2 and TRBJ2-3; 8 bases map to TRBD2. Germline trimming cut 2 bases from V and 3 bases from J; bases unmatched to any gene: 7. Germline-derived CDR1 and CDR2 are SGHAT and FQNNGV. The CDR3 extends over 16 amino acids. The CDR3 DNA is TGTGCCAGCAGCTTATCCCTAGCGGGTATAACAGATACGCAGTATTTT. It encodes CASSLSLAGITDTQYF.

This clonotype was counted at least ten times. The chain joins TRBV12-3 or TRBV12-4 to TRBJ2-4; D is perhaps TRBD2 (6 bases). CDR3 size: 13 residues. Trimming took 8 bases from V and 7 from J, leaving 15 bases between them. The CDR3, as DNA: TGTGCCAGCTCGCGGGGTCAGTCGAACATTCAGTACTTC. Amino acids: CASSRGQSNIQYF.

This clonotype was counted many times. The chain carries TRBV5-1 and TRBJ1-5; D possibly corresponds to TRBD1 (5 bases). The CDR3 runs 15 residues. Germline lookup yields CDR1 SGHRS and CDR2 YFSETQ. V lost 4 bases, J lost 2 bases, and 13 bases lay in between. CDR3: CASSGDGAGNQPQHF. In nucleotides, the CDR3 is TGCGCCAGCAGCGGGGACGGAGCAGGCAATCAGCCCCAGCATTTT.

The CDR3 DNA reads TGCGCCAGCAGCCTCTGGACAGGGTCCTCCTACGAGCAGTACGTC. It translates to CASSLWTGSSYEQYV. The rearrangement uses TRBV4-1 and TRBJ2-7, with 8 bases matching TRBD1. CDR3 length: 15 residues. The germline CDR1 and CDR2 sequences are MGHRA and YSYEKL. Unmatched junction bases numbered 5, after V lost 4 bases and J lost 0 bases.

This chain connects TRBV3-1 to TRBJ2-1; 10 bases agree with TRBD2. The CDR3 spans 17 residues. V trimming: 0 bases; J trimming: 6 bases; junction bases outside the gene matches: 8. Germline CDR1 reads LGHDT; CDR2 reads YNNKEL (reference sequence). The CDR3 loop is CASSQDTRLAGANEQFF. The CDR3 nucleotides read TGTGCCAGCAGCCAAGATACCCGGCTAGCGGGGGCCAATGAGCAGTTCTTC.

At least ten counts were recorded for this clonotype. The rearrangement uses TRBV4-3 and TRBJ2-5; weak D call: TRBD2 (6 bases). This CDR3 comprises 14 residues. V dropped 1 base and J dropped 5 bases, with 11 bases sitting between them. Germline CDR1 is LGHNA and CDR2 is YSLEER. The CDR3: CASSQGTSQETQYF. The CDR3 coding sequence is TGCGCCAGCAGCCAAGGAACTAGCCAGGAGACCCAGTACTTC.

The V gene is TRBV28, the J gene TRBJ2-7; D is unclear. V lost 2 bases and J 2 bases, leaving 13 bases between the germline ends. Germline CDR1 is MDHEN and CDR2 is SYDVKM. The CDR3 contains 15 residues. The CDR3 spells CASSLGVGSTYEQYV. DNA for the CDR3: TGTGCCAGCAGTTTAGGTGTGGGGTCGACCTACGAGCAGTACGTC.

The chain recombines TRBV5-1 with TRBJ2-1, with D unclear. Germline-derived CDR1 and CDR2 are SGHRS and YFSETQ. The V and J ends lost 6 bases and 7 bases respectively, with 8 bases between them. This CDR3 region has 11 residues. CDR3 sequence: CASILGNEQFF. The CDR3 DNA reads TGCGCCAGCATTCTGGGGAATGAGCAGTTCTTC.

The CDR3 coding sequence is TGTGCCAGCAGTTCGACAGGGGTTGGTGAAGCTTTCTTT. Translating it yields CASSSTGVGEAFF. The V call is TRBV7-9, the J call TRBJ1-1; 8 bases map to TRBD1. Germline CDR1 reads SEHNR; CDR2 reads FQNEAQ (reference sequence). This CDR3 is 13 amino acids long. The V and J ends lost 6 bases and 7 bases, in that order; junction bases with no gene match: 7.

The table lists this clonotype with many counts. The chain employs TRBV7-7 and TRBJ2-2, with unresolved D. CDR1 and CDR2 (germline): SSHAT, FNYEAQ (reference sequence). The CDR3 totals 16 residues. V was shortened by 4 bases and J by 6 bases, with 18 bases between the two germline ends. The CDR3 DNA reads TGTGCCAGCAGCTCGAACAGCGCTGGGCGACCCGGGGAGCTGTTTTTT. Translated, it gives CASSSNSAGRPGELFF.

This clonotype was observed once. The chain joins TRBV5-6 to TRBJ2-7, with D uncertain. The CDR3 runs 13 residues. V gave up 4 bases and J gave up 3 bases, with 11 bases separating them. The germline V gene encodes CDR1 SGHDT and CDR2 YYEEEE. The CDR3 here is CASSPGGNYEQYV. CDR3 DNA: TGTGCCAGCAGCCCCGGTGGGAACTACGAGCAGTACGTC.

J is TRBJ1-5 and V is TRBV7-2; 7 bases are shared with TRBD1. V dropped 2 bases and J dropped 6; count of bases not matched to a gene: 7. CDR3 size: 15 residues. Germline V gene sequence: CDR1 SGHTA, CDR2 FQGNSA. This CDR3 reads CASSLQSAGGQPQHF. CDR3 DNA: TGTGCCAGCAGCTTACAATCGGCAGGGGGTCAGCCCCAGCATTTT.

V is TRBV4-3 and J is TRBJ2-1; 10 bases fit TRBD2. V gave up 2 bases and J gave up 4 bases; unmatched junction bases: 5. The germline V gene has CDR1 LGHNA and CDR2 YSLEER. CDR3 size: 16 residues. In nucleotides, the CDR3 is TGCGCCAGCAGCCAAAGTCTAGCGGGGGTATACAATGAGCAGTTCTTC. Amino acid sequence: CASSQSLAGVYNEQFF.

This clonotype was recorded at least ten times. V is TRBV5-1 and J is TRBJ1-1; D is uncertain. The CDR3 has 15 amino acids. Germline CDR1 reads SGHRS; CDR2 reads YFSETQ. Trimming took off 5 bases at V and 0 bases at J, with 14 bases between the two ends. This CDR3 reads CASSRNDLVNTEAFF. For the CDR3, the DNA is TGCGCCAGCAGTCGTAATGATCTAGTGAACACTGAAGCTTTCTTT.

In its sample, this clonotype was seen a few times. The chain combines TRBV7-9 with TRBJ2-7; TRBD2 might be the D (6 bases). Germline CDR1 is SEHNR and CDR2 is FQNEAQ (reference sequence). The CDR3 has 15 residues. V was trimmed by 5 bases and J by 3 bases, leaving 17 bases between them. The CDR3 is CASSAVGGDFYEQYV. In DNA, the CDR3 is TGTGCCAGCAGCGCGGTGGGAGGAGACTTCTACGAGCAGTACGTC.